These 27 T cell receptor beta chains came from one sample sequenced in a study of blood T cell repertoires in COVID-19. Clones were read by immunoSEQ multiplex PCR, and TCRdb kept only the in-frame ones, dropping some. The sample holds approximately 200,000 clones; around 90% are singletons and the top ten take 2.7%. Sequenced input: peripheral blood. The receptors originated from a man aged 25-45 years with COVID-19, enrolled during active disease.

V and J are TRBV5-1 and TRBJ2-2; a possible D gene is TRBD2 (5 bases). The CDR3 contains 17 residues. The V and J ends lost 4 bases and 0 bases respectively, with 16 bases between them. Germline CDR1 and CDR2: SGHRS and YFSETQ. The CDR3 DNA sequence: TGCGCCAGCAGCATTGGTGGCGGGTCATCGAACACCGGGGAGCTGTTTTTT. Amino acids: CASSIGGGSSNTGELFF.

This chain joins TRBV6-5 and TRBJ2-1; tentative D call: TRBD2 (5 bases). With 2 bases removed from V and 8 bases from J, the gap between germline ends came to 16 bases. This CDR3 has 15 residues. Germline V CDR1 and CDR2: MNHEY, SVGAGI. CDR3 region: CASSYRRQAADEQFF. The CDR3 DNA sequence: TGTGCCAGCAGTTACCGTCGGCAAGCGGCGGATGAGCAGTTCTTC.

V usage is TRBV4-1 and J usage is TRBJ1-2; possibly TRBD1 for D (6 bases). Trimming shortened V by 2 bases and J by 3 bases, and 13 bases separated the two germline ends. Germline values: CDR1 MGHRA, CDR2 YSYEKL. CDR3 length: 15 residues. The CDR3 reads CASSQNPTGYYGYTF. As DNA, the CDR3 is TGCGCCAGCAGCCAAAATCCGACAGGATACTATGGCTACACCTTC.

This clone appeared once. The CDR3 DNA reads as TGTGCCAGCAGTACCCGAGTTAAGGGGGGGAGTCAGCCCCAGCATTTT. Its protein is CASSTRVKGGSQPQHF. The chain couples TRBV6-4 to TRBJ1-5; D perhaps matches TRBD1 (6 bases). This CDR3 region has 16 residues. The V end was cut by 5 bases, the J end by 6 bases, with 20 bases between. Per the germline V gene, CDR1 is MRHNA and CDR2 is SNTAGT.

This chain joins TRBV7-2 and TRBJ1-6; D call uncertain. Looked up from germline, CDR1 is SGHTA and CDR2 is FQGNSA. Trimming stripped 1 base from V and 9 bases from J, with 13 bases between. The CDR3 is 15 residues long. The CDR3 region is CASSLEAFGSSPLHF. CDR3 DNA sequence: TGTGCCAGCAGCTTAGAGGCCTTCGGGAGTTCACCCCTCCACTTT.

This chain uses TRBV5-6 with TRBJ1-1; TRBD1 is a possible D gene (5 bases). There are 15 residues in the CDR3. Germline-derived CDR1 and CDR2 are SGHDT and YYEEEE. V was trimmed by 7 bases and J by 4 bases, leaving 20 bases between them. DNA for the CDR3: TGTGCCAGCCGCCCGCCGGGGGTCGAGGTCACTGAAGCTTTCTTT. It yields the protein CASRPPGVEVTEAFF.

V usage is TRBV6-5 and J usage is TRBJ2-3; D gene uncertain. The CDR3 is 16 residues long. Trimming stripped 0 bases from V and 1 base from J, with 11 bases between. Germline CDR1 reads MNHEY; CDR2 reads SVGAGI. Written as DNA, the CDR3 is TGTGCCAGCAGTTACTCTGGCTCCCCTGGCACAGATACGCAGTATTTT. Translating it yields CASSYSGSPGTDTQYF.

This sequence joins TRBV5-4 and TRBJ1-2; 9 bases fit TRBD1. Germline V gives CDR1 SGHNT, CDR2 YYREEE (reference sequence). After removal of 4 bases from V and 4 bases from J, the junction contained 5 bases not matched to a gene. CDR3 length: 14 amino acids. This CDR3 is CASSLGQGSYGYTF. The CDR3 DNA reads as TGTGCCAGCAGCCTGGGACAGGGTAGCTATGGCTACACCTTC.

This chain joins TRBV29-1 and TRBJ1-2; D not certain. Trimming took 8 bases from V and 1 from J, leaving 11 bases between them. The CDR3 covers 12 residues. The germline gives CDR1 SQVTM, CDR2 ANQGSEA. The CDR3 DNA reads TGCAGCTTTACCGGGAGTAACTATGGCTACACCTTC. Translated, it gives CSFTGSNYGYTF.

The V call is TRBV7-2, the J call TRBJ2-1; TRBD1 might be the D (6 bases). CDR1 and CDR2 from the germline V gene are SGHTA and FQGNSA. This CDR3 has 15 residues. The V end was cut by 1 base, the J end by 4 bases, with 11 bases between. The CDR3 reads CASSLGGGRYNEQFF. DNA of the CDR3: TGTGCCAGCAGCTTAGGTGGGGGCCGATACAATGAGCAGTTCTTC.

This chain connects TRBV3-1 (or the pseudogene TRBV3-2) to TRBJ2-7, with D unclear. There are 13 residues in the CDR3. Per germline, CDR1 LGHDT and CDR2 YNNKEL (reference sequence). V dropped 0 bases and J dropped 2 bases, with 5 bases sitting between them. CDR3 protein: CASSQEGTYEQYF. The CDR3 DNA follows: TGTGCCAGCAGCCAAGAGGGCACCTACGAGCAGTACTTC.

The chain combines TRBV15 with TRBJ2-3; a possible D gene is TRBD1 (5 bases). V was shortened by 5 bases and J by 5 bases, with 14 bases between the two germline ends. Germline V gives CDR1 LNHNV, CDR2 YYDKDF (reference sequence). The CDR3 totals 14 residues. The CDR3 nucleotides read TGTGCCACCAGCGGCCAGGGTCGCGGAGATACGCAGTATTTT. It yields the protein CATSGQGRGDTQYF.

V gene TRBV12-3 or TRBV12-4 combines with J gene TRBJ2-1; D might be TRBD2 (6 bases). The V and J ends lost 4 bases and 13 bases respectively, with 17 bases between them. The CDR3 consists of 13 residues. The CDR3 spells CASSYTSRPSQFF. The DNA of the CDR3 is TGTGCCAGCAGTTATACTAGCCGCCCCAGCCAGTTCTTC.

This chain connects TRBV30 to TRBJ1-5, with 9 bases identical to TRBD1. Germline assignment: CDR1 GTSNPN and CDR2 SVGIG (reference sequence). V trimming: 2 bases; J trimming: 4 bases; junction bases outside the gene matches: 9. The CDR3 is 16 amino acids. CDR3 sequence reads: CAWSPGQGRSNQPQHF. CDR3 bases: TGTGCCTGGAGTCCTGGACAGGGGCGTTCTAATCAGCCCCAGCATTTT.

The chain joins TRBV3-1 (or the pseudogene TRBV3-2) to TRBJ1-4; tentative D call: TRBD1 (5 bases). This CDR3 has 14 residues. CDR1 is LGHDT, CDR2 YNNKEL, per germline (reference sequence). V dropped 5 bases and J dropped 5 bases, with 12 bases sitting between them. This CDR3 is CASSYRSMNEKLFF. Here the CDR3 DNA reads TGTGCCAGCAGCTACAGGTCGATGAATGAAAAACTGTTTTTT.

This clone was seen only once. The chain has TRBV12-3 or TRBV12-4 and TRBJ1-2; D gene unclear. V was pared by 5 bases and J by 8 bases, with 12 bases between. The CDR3 is 12 amino acids. CDR3 DNA sequence: TGTGCCAGCAGTCCCTCAGTAAGAGGCTACACCTTC. As protein: CASSPSVRGYTF.

The gene calls are TRBV14 and TRBJ1-1, with a tentative D call TRBD1 (5 bases). The CDR3 covers 13 residues. The germline V gene encodes CDR1 SGHDN and CDR2 FVKESK. With 1 base removed from V and 11 bases from J, the gap between germline ends came to 14 bases. CDR3 region: CASSQVSLGRAFF. In DNA form, the CDR3 reads TGTGCCAGCAGCCAAGTTTCGTTGGGGCGCGCTTTCTTT.

The gene calls are TRBV18 and TRBJ1-2, with D possibly being TRBD1 (5 bases). This CDR3 spans 16 amino acids. The germline V gene encodes CDR1 KGHSH and CDR2 LQKENI. Between the trimmed V and J ends, which lost 5 bases and 4 bases, there was a span of 20 bases. The CDR3 region has the DNA TGTGCCAGCTCATCCTCTGACAGCCCGAACTTCTATGGCTACACCTTC. Amino acids: CASSSSDSPNFYGYTF.

The rearrangement links TRBV7-2 to TRBJ1-1; weak D call: TRBD1 (6 bases). CDR1 and CDR2 (germline): SGHTA, FQGNSA. The ends were cut back, 2 bases at V and 0 bases at J, with 10 bases in the middle. This CDR3 contains 15 residues. In DNA, the CDR3 is TGTGCCAGCAGCTTACAGGGACACATGAACACTGAAGCTTTCTTT. It is translated as CASSLQGHMNTEAFF.

The gene calls are TRBV19 and TRBJ2-3, with D possibly TRBD1 on 6 matching bases. Trimming pared 3 bases from V and 0 bases from J, leaving 13 bases between. The CDR3 contains 16 residues. Germline V gene sequence: CDR1 LNHDA, CDR2 SQIVND (reference sequence). CDR3 in amino acids: CASSIQGPISTDTQYF. The CDR3 region has the DNA TGTGCCAGTAGTATCCAGGGGCCTATAAGCACAGATACGCAGTATTTT.

The V and J genes are TRBV28 and TRBJ1-1; D is perhaps TRBD1 (5 bases). There are 14 residues in the CDR3. V dropped 7 bases and J dropped 4 bases, with 16 bases sitting between them. Germline lookup yields CDR1 MDHEN and CDR2 SYDVKM. CDR3 DNA sequence: TGTGCCAGCACCCCTCCCTGGGGGGGCACTGAAGCTTTCTTT. Translation: CASTPPWGGTEAFF.

This rearrangement joins TRBV28 to TRBJ2-7; 12 nucleotides agree with TRBD2. Trimming at V came to 6 bases and at J to 3 bases, leaving 0 bases not matched to a gene. The CDR3 is 13 amino acids. CDR1 MDHEN and CDR2 SYDVKM come from the germline V gene. Written as DNA, the CDR3 is TGTGCCAGCAGGACTAGCGGGAGCTACGAGCAGTACTTC. It codes for CASRTSGSYEQYF.

The chain recombines TRBV6-1 with TRBJ1-2, with D possibly matching TRBD1 (5 bases). In germline, CDR1 is MNHNS, CDR2 SASEGT. The CDR3 is 18 residues long. V was pared by 1 base and J by 3 bases, with 21 bases between. The CDR3 sequence: CASSEGLRVFSIDYGYTF. In DNA, the CDR3 is TGTGCCAGCAGTGAAGGTCTCAGGGTTTTTAGTATCGACTATGGCTACACCTTC.

The V call is TRBV25-1, the J call TRBJ2-1, with TRBD2 matching 10 bases. Per the germline V gene, CDR1 is MGHDK and CDR2 is SYGVNS. With 7 bases clipped from V and 2 bases from J, the junction kept 5 bases outside the gene matches. This CDR3 region has 15 residues. The CDR3 is CASILAGGPYNEQFF. In DNA, the CDR3 is TGTGCCAGCATCTTAGCGGGAGGTCCCTACAATGAGCAGTTCTTC.

The gene calls are TRBV7-8 and TRBJ2-3; 7 bases line up with TRBD2. With V trimmed by 5 bases and J by 4 bases, 12 bases remained unmatched. CDR3 length: 16 residues. The germline CDR1 and CDR2 sequences are SGHVS and FQNEAQ. CDR3 residues: CASSRGRGAGADTQYF. The CDR3 coding sequence is TGTGCCAGCAGCCGCGGTCGAGGGGCGGGGGCAGATACGCAGTATTTT. Full variable domain (outside the CDR3, taken from reference TRBV7-8 and TRBJ2-3): GAGVSQSPRYKVAKRGQDVALRCDPISGHVSLFWYQQALGQGPEFLTYFQNEAQLDKSGLPSDRFFAERPEGSVSTLKIQRTQQEDSAVYLCASSRGRGAGADTQYFGPGTRLTVL.

The rearrangement joins TRBV3-1 (or the pseudogene TRBV3-2) to TRBJ2-7; TRBD1 agrees at 9 bases. Germline V gene lookup returns CDR1 LGHDT and CDR2 YNNKEL (reference sequence). The CDR3 spans 16 residues. V was pared by 1 base and J by 6 bases, with 10 bases of the junction left unmatched. CDR3 bases: TGTGCCAGCAGCCAAGGTGTGTGGGACAGGGCCCCCGAGCAGTACTTC. Its protein product is CASSQGVWDRAPEQYF.

This chain's CDR3 is CASSPGGSNEKLFF. The CDR3 nucleotides are TGCGCCAGCAGCCCGGGGGGCTCCAATGAAAAACTGTTTTTT. The rearrangement links TRBV5-1 to TRBJ1-4, with a weak D call TRBD1 (6 bases). Germline CDR1 SGHRS, CDR2 YFSETQ. V was trimmed by 4 bases and J by 5 bases, leaving 12 bases between them. This CDR3 has 14 amino acids.